This passage covers 7 T cell receptor beta chains from one sample sequenced in a study of TIL therapy for anti-PD-1-resistant metastatic lung cancer. The time point here: pre-treatment sample, taken before nivolumab and TIL therapy. The tumor samples were excised metastases, mostly pleural nodules or supraclavicular lymph nodes. The libraries were made with immunoSEQ v3. Some clones are missing from TCRdb's copy, which holds only in-frame ones; the method was immunoSEQ multiplex PCR. Seen here are about 95,000 clones, roughly 65% observed once, and the top ten hold approximately 11%. The material was tumor tissue, obtained at baseline. These receptors were collected from a person between 30 and 80 years old with non-small cell lung cancer.

The chain has TRBV19 and TRBJ2-5; D is perhaps TRBD1 (5 bases). The CDR3 runs 13 residues. The germline gives CDR1 LNHDA, CDR2 SQIVND (reference sequence). Trimming removed 3 bases at V and 9 bases at J, with 14 bases between. CDR3: CASSISRVGAQYF. The CDR3 bases are TGTGCCAGTAGTATCAGCCGAGTAGGGGCCCAGTACTTC. The whole variable domain, remainder taken from reference TRBV19 and TRBJ2-5, is DGGITQSPKYLFRKEGQNVTLSCEQNLNHDAMYWYRQDPGQGLRLIYYSQIVNDFQKGDIAEGYSVSREKKESFPLTVTSAQKNPTAFYLCASSISRVGAQYFGPGTRLLVL.

The chain combines TRBV3-1 (or the pseudogene TRBV3-2) with TRBJ1-3; D is ambiguous. The CDR3 has 15 amino acids. V dropped 2 bases and J dropped 0 bases, with 8 bases sitting between them. Germline CDR1 reads LGHDT; CDR2 reads YNNKEL (reference sequence). Written as DNA, the CDR3 is TGTGCCAGCAGCCAACGGCACCACTCTGGAAACACCATATATTTT. Translated, it gives CASSQRHHSGNTIYF.

The J gene is TRBJ2-1, the V gene TRBV7-2; either TRBD1 or TRBD2 may supply D (5 bases each). The germline CDR1 and CDR2 sequences are SGHTA and FQGNSA. The CDR3 spans 13 residues. The V end lost 4 bases, the J end lost 3 bases, and 7 bases lay between the germline ends. As DNA, the CDR3 is TGTGCCAGCAGCTGGGGACGCTACAATGAGCAGTTCTTC. Residues: CASSWGRYNEQFF.

J is TRBJ2-5 and V is TRBV29-1; 8 bases align to TRBD1. CDR3 length equals 13 residues. The germline gives CDR1 SQVTM, CDR2 ANQGSEA. With V trimmed by 6 bases and J by 4 bases, 7 bases remained unmatched. This chain's CDR3 is CSVGQGGGETQYF. The CDR3 coding sequence is TGCAGCGTAGGACAGGGAGGCGGAGAGACCCAGTACTTC.

The chain links TRBV7-2 to TRBJ2-4; D possibly uses TRBD1 or TRBD2 (5 bases each). This CDR3 has 14 residues. The germline V gene encodes CDR1 SGHTA and CDR2 FQGNSA. Trimming stripped 5 bases from V and 8 bases from J, with 16 bases between. The CDR3 DNA reads as TGTGCCAGCAGCCGTACCGGGACGGCGGACATTCAGTACTTC. The encoded protein is CASSRTGTADIQYF. The entire variable domain, with the rest obtained from reference TRBV7-2 and TRBJ2-4, is as follows: GAGVSQSPSNKVTEKGKDVELRCDPISGHTALYWYRQSLGQGLEFLIYFQGNSAPDKSGLPSDRFSAERTGGSVSTLTIQRTQQEDSAVYLCASSRTGTADIQYFGAGTRLSVL.

The V call is TRBV5-6, the J call TRBJ1-2; weak D call: TRBD1 (6 bases). Germline CDR1 reads SGHDT; CDR2 reads YYEEEE. The CDR3 has 14 residues. V was pared by 3 bases and J by 4 bases, with 13 bases between. The DNA for the CDR3 is TGTGCCAGCAGCTCGCCGACAGGCGGCTATGGCTACACCTTC. This translates into CASSSPTGGYGYTF.

V is TRBV5-1 and J is TRBJ2-6, with D possibly called TRBD1 or TRBD2 (5 bases each). The CDR3 totals 17 residues. Trimming removed 0 bases from V and 0 bases from J, with 10 bases in between. Germline V gives CDR1 SGHRS, CDR2 YFSETQ. The CDR3 here is CASSLAAGSSGANVLTF. CDR3 DNA sequence: TGCGCCAGCAGCTTGGCCGCAGGGAGCTCTGGGGCCAACGTCCTGACTTTC.